These T cell receptor beta chains were read from a single sample in a study of OX40 agonist ivuxolimab in advanced cancers. Profiled with immunoSEQ multiplex PCR; TCRdb holds only in-frame clones, not every one. This table has 55,000 to 80,000 clones, 81% appearing once. The sample consisted of CD4+ or CD8+ T cells sorted from blood, taken in a trial of the OX40 agonist ivuxolimab. The receptors originated from an adult with an advanced solid tumor such as melanoma, head and neck, liver or kidney cancer. Both conserved end residues are part of each CDR3. D genes are given only for firm matches. Expanded clones are given a class, and other clones once, few, many or no size at all.

TRBD1	TRBJ1-1	15	once	TRBV4-1	TGCGCCAGCAGCTCACCTGGACAGGGAGGCACTGAAGCTTTCTTT	CASSSPGQGGTEAFF
TRBD2	TRBJ2-1	16	-	TRBV5-4	TGTGCCAGCAGCTTCCCAGCGGGAAGCTCCTACAATGAGCAGTTCTTC	CASSFPAGSSYNEQFF
TRBD2	TRBJ2-1	15	-	TRBV5-4	TGTGCCAGCAGCTCGCCGGAGGGACTAGGCAATGAGCAGTTCTTC	CASSSPEGLGNEQFF
TRBD2	TRBJ2-1	15	-	TRBV4-3	TGCGCCAGCAGCCAGGGGGAACTAGCGGGGAATGAGCAGTTCTTC	CASSQGELAGNEQFF
-	TRBJ1-5	15	-	TRBV5-6	TGTGCCAGCAGCACCGTGGACAGCCCAAATCAGCCCCAGCATTTT	CASSTVDSPNQPQHF
TRBD1	TRBJ1-4	16	-	TRBV4-1	TGCGCCAGCAGCCTAACTTCCGGGACAGTTAATGAAAAACTGTTTTTT	CASSLTSGTVNEKLFF
TRBD1	TRBJ2-7	13	-	TRBV5-6	TGTGCCAGCAGCGACAGGGCGAGAGACGAGCAGTACTTC	CASSDRARDEQYF
TRBD2	TRBJ2-3	14	-	TRBV6-5	TGTGCCAGCCGAACTAGCGGGGCAACAGATACGCAGTATTTT	CASRTSGATDTQYF
-	TRBJ1-1	14	-	TRBV11-2	TGTGCCAGCAGCTGGGGACGGATAAGGACTGAAGCTTTCTTT	CASSWGRIRTEAFF
-	TRBJ2-3	14	-	TRBV7-9	TGTGCCAGCAGCTTAGCGGGGGGGCTCGATACGCAGTATTTT	CASSLAGGLDTQYF
-	TRBJ1-6	15	few	TRBV6-1	TGTGCCAGCAGTGAAGCGCCAAGGGGAGGTTCACCCCTCCACTTT	CASSEAPRGGSPLHF
-	TRBJ1-6	14	-	TRBV7-3	TGTGCCAGCAGCTTAACAGGGAGGAATTCACCCCTCCACTTT	CASSLTGRNSPLHF
TRBD2	TRBJ2-2	17	once	TRBV7-9	TGTGCCAGCAGCTTCCCGAGCGGGGGGGCGGACACCGGGGAGCTGTTTTTT	CASSFPSGGADTGELFF
TRBD2	TRBJ2-7	15	-	TRBV18	TGTGCCAGCTCACCACAGGGCGGGGGGCCTTACGAGCAGTACTTC	CASSPQGGGPYEQYF
-	TRBJ1-1	14	-	TRBV5-1	TGCGCCAGCAGCTTGCTGGGGACGAACACTGAAGCTTTCTTT	CASSLLGTNTEAFF
-	TRBJ2-3	14	-	TRBV6-1	TGTGCCAGCAGGCGACCTTTTAGCACAGATACGCAGTATTTT	CASRRPFSTDTQYF
TRBD1	TRBJ1-6	14	-	TRBV7-6	TGTGCCAGCAGCTTGGGGGACAGTAATTCACCCCTCCACTTT	CASSLGDSNSPLHF
-	TRBJ2-2	13	once	TRBV7-2	TGTGCCAGCACCAGGGCAGGCACCGGGGAGCTGTTTTTT	CASTRAGTGELFF
-	TRBJ1-1	11	-	TRBV18	TGTGCCAGCTCACCTTCAACTGAAGCTTTCTTT	CASSPSTEAFF
TRBD1	TRBJ1-2	16	medium-sized	TRBV7-2	TGTGCCAGCAGCCTAGGGGGACAGGGGGCCCGGTATGGCTACACCTTC	CASSLGGQGARYGYTF
-	TRBJ1-4	13	-	TRBV6-4	TGTGCCATCGGGATTGAAGGGAATGAAAAACTGTTTTTT	CAIGIEGNEKLFF
TRBD1	TRBJ2-5	14	-	TRBV7-7	TGTGCTAGCAGCTCAGACAGGGGGCAGGAGACCCAGTACTTC	CASSSDRGQETQYF
-	TRBJ1-2	15	-	TRBV18	TGTGCCAGCTCAATACAGGAGACATCCTCCTATGGCTACACCTTC	CASSIQETSSYGYTF
-	TRBJ2-2	19	-	TRBV4-1	TGCGCCAGCAGCCAAGATCCTCGGGGGGCAGGGCGTAACACCGGGGAGCTGTTTTTT	CASSQDPRGAGRNTGELFF
-	TRBJ2-2	15	-	TRBV2	TGTGCCAGCAGTGGGGAGCGCCGCTCCACCGGGGAGCTGTTTTTT	CASSGERRSTGELFF
-	TRBJ1-2	15	-	TRBV19	TGTGCCAGTAGACTCTTAAGATCCGAGAAAAAAGGCTACACCTTC	CASRLLRSEKKGYTF
-	TRBJ1-1	15	-	TRBV5-1	TGCGCCAGCAGCTTGGATGGGCACCTGAACACTGAAGCTTTCTTT	CASSLDGHLNTEAFF
-	TRBJ2-5	12	-	TRBV7-2	TGTGCCAGCAGCTTAGCGTTGGCGACCCAGTACTTC	CASSLALATQYF
-	TRBJ2-2	15	once	TRBV5-1	TGCGCCAGCAGCTTGGTGTCCCGGCGGACCGGGGAGCTGTTTTTT	CASSLVSRRTGELFF
-	TRBJ2-1	16	-	TRBV7-2	TGTGCCAGCAGCTCCCTAGGGGGGGGGCTTCGGAATGAGCAGTTCTTC	CASSSLGGGLRNEQFF
TRBD1	TRBJ2-3	17	-	TRBV5-6	TGTGCCAGCAGCCGGACAGGGATGAACCGCGGAACAGATACGCAGTATTTT	CASSRTGMNRGTDTQYF